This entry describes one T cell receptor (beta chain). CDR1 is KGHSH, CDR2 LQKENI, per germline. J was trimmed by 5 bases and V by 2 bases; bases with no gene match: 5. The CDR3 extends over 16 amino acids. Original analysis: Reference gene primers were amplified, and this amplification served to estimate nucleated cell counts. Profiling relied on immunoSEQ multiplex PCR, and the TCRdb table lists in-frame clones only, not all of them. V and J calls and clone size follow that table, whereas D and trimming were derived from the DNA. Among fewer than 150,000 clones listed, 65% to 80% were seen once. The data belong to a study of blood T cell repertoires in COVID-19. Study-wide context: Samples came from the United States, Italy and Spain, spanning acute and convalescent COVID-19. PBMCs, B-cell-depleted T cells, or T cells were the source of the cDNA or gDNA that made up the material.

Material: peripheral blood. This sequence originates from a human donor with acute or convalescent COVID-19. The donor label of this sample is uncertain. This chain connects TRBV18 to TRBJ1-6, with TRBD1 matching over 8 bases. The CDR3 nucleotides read TGTGCCAGCTCACCAACCAGGGGGCCAAATAATTCACCCCTCCACTTT. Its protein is CASSPTRGPNNSPLHF.